This TCR beta chain was obtained from a study of T cell repertoires in cytomegalovirus infection. Study summary: Public TCR beta signatures marked donors with CMV infection and the matching HLA. General observations from the study: Summed frequency of public TCR beta families distinguished CMV carriers with the relevant HLA. Ex vivo, HLA-C-restricted CMV-specific TCR beta clonotypes prevailed over the rest of the response.

The ends were cut back, 0 bases at V and 0 bases at J, with 13 bases in the middle. The V gene's germline CDR1 is SNHLY and CDR2 FYNNEI. This CDR3 is built from 17 residues. This clonotype has at least ten counts. Antigen unknown. Via MiXCR, TCRdb re-called the reads, giving one row per CDR3 protein. The sample includes hundreds of thousands of distinct CDR3 sequences, around 10% of them seen just once. Material for sequencing was PBMCs. The chain combines TRBV2 with TRBJ2-3; TRBD2 might be the D (5 bases). This clonotype was obtained from a human donor in good health (CMV status not recorded). Some clones in this sample may be carry-over from other donors' samples. The CDR3 region is CASSEARTVSSTDTQYF. The DNA of the CDR3 is TGTGCCAGCAGTGAAGCCCGGACTGTATCGAGCACAGATACGCAGTATTTT.